Listed here are 27 T cell receptor beta chains from one sample, sequenced in a study of cytomegalovirus exposure and HLA in healthy donors. The PCR employed 60 Vbeta primers together with 13 Jbeta primers. Data came from immunoSEQ multiplex PCR; TCRdb stores just in-frame clones and leaves some out. The sample includes roughly 190,000 clones, approximately 81% of them seen just once. The sequencing sample was made of PBMCs. The receptors were gathered from a man aged 45-60 years in good health and CMV-seronegative.

The chain links TRBV5-1 to TRBJ1-6; D gene uncertain. This CDR3 has 15 amino acids. V was clipped by 4 bases and J by 6 bases, with 14 bases between them. The germline V gene has CDR1 SGHRS and CDR2 YFSETQ. The CDR3 loop reads CASSKVDILNSPLHF. CDR3 sequence (DNA): TGCGCCAGCAGCAAGGTAGACATTCTTAATTCACCCCTCCACTTT.

A remark on this clone: The junction and the germline gene differ at one end; a read error may be behind it. This chain connects TRBV7-9 to TRBJ2-3; TRBD1 aligns across 8 bases. This CDR3 region has 15 residues. CDR1 and CDR2 (germline): SEHNR, FQNEAQ (reference sequence). Here the CDR3 reads CSSSLPGQGPDTQYF. The CDR3 DNA reads as TGTTCCAGCAGCTTACCTGGACAGGGCCCAGATACGCAGTATTTT.

This chain joins TRBV7-2 and TRBJ1-5; the match to TRBD1 covers 9 bases. This CDR3 contains 16 residues. Per germline, CDR1 SGHTA and CDR2 FQGNSA. Germline trimming cut 1 base from V and 7 bases from J; bases unmatched to any gene: 8. The CDR3 nucleotides are TGTGCCAGCAGCTTAGTAACAGGGGGCCTAGGACAGCCCCAGCATTTT. Translating gives CASSLVTGGLGQPQHF.

J is TRBJ1-3 and V is TRBV4-3; D remains unclear. This CDR3 comprises 16 residues. V was pared by 0 bases and J by 4 bases, with 13 bases between. Germline V gene sequence: CDR1 LGHNA, CDR2 YSLEER. The CDR3: CASSQEAIGSGNTIYF. The CDR3 DNA reads TGCGCCAGCAGCCAAGAAGCCATCGGTTCGGGAAACACCATATATTTT.

The chain combines TRBV28 with TRBJ1-1; D gene uncertain. Germline CDR1 is MDHEN and CDR2 is SYDVKM. The ends were cut back, 3 bases at V and 8 bases at J, with 10 bases in the middle. CDR3 length: 12 amino acids. In nucleotides, the CDR3 is TGTGCCAGCAGTTTCCCCCCAGGCGAAGCTTTCTTT. As protein: CASSFPPGEAFF. The full variable domain, in which reference TRBV28 and TRBJ1-1 provide the parts outside the CDR3, is DVKVTQSSRYLVKRTGEKVFLECVQDMDHENMFWYRQDPGLGLRLIYFSYDVKMKEKGDIPEGYSVSREKKERFSLILESASTNQTSMYLCASSFPPGEAFFGQGTRLTVV.

This chain connects TRBV5-1 to TRBJ2-7, with TRBD1 identical over 7 bases. From germline, CDR1 is SGHRS and CDR2 YFSETQ. The CDR3 runs 14 residues. J gave up 3 bases and V 5 bases, and 8 bases lay outside the gene matches. The CDR3 spells CASSDRANYYEQYF. In DNA form, the CDR3 reads TGCGCCAGCAGTGACAGGGCGAACTACTACGAGCAGTACTTC.

The rearrangement uses TRBV9 and TRBJ1-1, with a possible D match to TRBD1 (6 bases). V lost 4 bases, J lost 3 bases, and 16 bases lay in between. In germline, CDR1 is SGDLS, CDR2 YYNGEE. CDR3 length equals 15 residues. This chain's CDR3 is CASSSLEGGYTEAFF. CDR3 in DNA: TGTGCCAGCAGCTCCTTAGAGGGGGGGTACACTGAAGCTTTCTTT.

This chain links TRBV18 with TRBJ1-5; no clear D. Trimming took off 3 bases at V and 8 bases at J, with 14 bases between the two ends. Germline CDR1 reads KGHSH; CDR2 reads LQKENI. The CDR3 has 14 residues. The CDR3 is CASSPSLEVKPQHF. DNA for the CDR3: TGTGCCAGCTCACCCTCTCTTGAGGTAAAGCCCCAGCATTTT. Full variable domain (outside the CDR3, taken from reference TRBV18 and TRBJ1-5): NAGVMQNPRHLVRRRGQEARLRCSPMKGHSHVYWYRQLPEEGLKFMVYLQKENIIDESGMPKERFSAEFPKEGPSILRIQQVVRGDSAAYFCASSPSLEVKPQHFGDGTRLSIL.

This clone has just one count. This chain uses TRBV7-7 with TRBJ2-7; TRBD1 matches at 7 bases. This CDR3 contains 14 residues. Unmatched junction bases numbered 6, after V lost 5 bases and J lost 2 bases. Germline CDR1 reads SSHAT; CDR2 reads FNYEAQ (reference sequence). The CDR3 loop reads CASSPGTVPYEQYF. DNA of the CDR3: TGTGCCAGCAGCCCGGGGACAGTACCCTACGAGCAGTACTTC.

The CDR3 loop reads CASSLFPSGGSGGTDTQYF. The CDR3 DNA sequence: TGCGCCAGCAGCTTGTTTCCTAGCGGGGGGTCCGGGGGCACAGATACGCAGTATTTT. V usage is TRBV5-1 and J usage is TRBJ2-3; 11 bases are a match to TRBD2. The CDR3 spans 19 residues. The germline CDR1 and CDR2 sequences are SGHRS and YFSETQ. V shed 1 base and J 1 base; nucleotides not matched to a gene: 11.

The chain combines TRBV5-6 with TRBJ1-1; 8 bases line up with TRBD1. The V gene's germline CDR1 is SGHDT and CDR2 YYEEEE. V gave up 3 bases and J gave up 4 bases; unmatched junction bases: 8. The length of the CDR3 is 15 residues. The CDR3 nucleotides read TGTGCCAGCAGCTCCCCGGACAGGGCCTTCACTGAAGCTTTCTTT. It codes for CASSSPDRAFTEAFF.

The chain is built from TRBV27 and TRBJ1-3; TRBD1 matches at 7 bases. Looked up from germline, CDR1 is MNHEY and CDR2 is SMNVEV (reference sequence). V shed 3 bases, J shed 3 bases, and the junction held 2 bases outside the gene matches. This CDR3 comprises 14 residues. The CDR3 loop reads CASSFNRGGNTIYF. CDR3 nucleotide sequence: TGTGCCAGCAGTTTCAACAGGGGTGGAAACACCATATATTTT.

This clone was counted only a few times. This sequence joins TRBV19 and TRBJ1-6; D may be TRBD1 (5 bases). CDR1 and CDR2 from the germline V gene are LNHDA and SQIVND (reference sequence). Trimming shortened V by 5 bases and J by 7 bases, and 12 bases separated the two germline ends. There are 14 residues in the CDR3. The CDR3: CASSPRAGNSPLHF. Here the CDR3 DNA reads TGTGCCAGTAGTCCCAGGGCTGGAAATTCACCCCTCCACTTT.

The CDR3 DNA is TGCGCCAGCAGCCAAGTGACAGGGATCAATCAGCCCCAGCATTTT. This codes for CASSQVTGINQPQHF. The chain joins TRBV4-1 to TRBJ1-5; 7 bases align to TRBD1. Germline V gives CDR1 MGHRA, CDR2 YSYEKL. V shed 1 base, J shed 3 bases, and the junction held 3 bases outside the gene matches. The CDR3 has 15 residues.

There are a few counts of this clone. The chain couples TRBV10-2 to TRBJ2-7, with 7 bases lining up with TRBD1. Per germline, CDR1 WSHSY and CDR2 SAAADI. This CDR3 is 13 amino acids long. Germline trimming cut 3 bases from V and 3 bases from J; bases unmatched to any gene: 2. CDR3 bases: TGCGCCAGCAGTGACCGACAGGGCTACGAGCAGTACTTC. Its translation is CASSDRQGYEQYF.

The J gene is TRBJ2-3, the V gene TRBV29-1; 12 bases are a match to TRBD2. V shed 1 base, J shed 1 base, and the junction held 0 bases outside the gene matches. CDR3 length: 15 residues. Germline loops: CDR1 SQVTM, CDR2 ANQGSEA. The CDR3 nucleotides are TGCAGCGTTGAAGGGACTAGCGGGGGCACAGATACGCAGTATTTT. Its translation: CSVEGTSGGTDTQYF.

V and J are TRBV7-2 and TRBJ2-1, with 8 positions matching TRBD2. Germline loops: CDR1 SGHTA, CDR2 FQGNSA. Unmatched junction bases numbered 5, after V lost 4 bases and J lost 9 bases. This CDR3 is built from 13 residues. This CDR3 is CASSSGGGREQFF. CDR3 DNA: TGTGCCAGCAGCTCAGGCGGGGGGCGTGAGCAGTTCTTC.

The V call is TRBV27, the J call TRBJ1-3; weak D call: TRBD1 (5 bases). The CDR3 runs to 16 residues. Germline V CDR1 and CDR2: MNHEY, SMNVEV (reference sequence). Between the trimmed V and J ends, which lost 6 bases and 4 bases, there was a span of 19 bases. The CDR3 loop is CASSRTGGVGGNTIYF. The CDR3 DNA sequence: TGTGCCAGCAGCCGGACGGGGGGGGTGGGAGGAAACACCATATATTTT.

This clone has more than one count but fewer than ten. The V gene is TRBV4-3, the J gene TRBJ1-4; 9 bases align to TRBD1. Per the germline V gene, CDR1 is LGHNA and CDR2 is YSLEER. CDR3 length: 17 amino acids. Trimming at V came to 5 bases and at J to 6 bases, leaving 13 bases not matched to a gene. CDR3 residues: CASSGHRAQGADEKLFF. The CDR3 DNA sequence: TGCGCCAGCAGCGGGCACAGGGCACAGGGGGCGGATGAAAAACTGTTTTTT.

V is TRBV14 and J is TRBJ1-1; D is undetermined. V lost 5 bases to trimming and J lost 1 base, with 23 bases between them. Germline V CDR1 and CDR2: SGHDN, FVKESK. CDR3 size: 18 residues. The CDR3 bases are TGTGCCAGCAGCACCCCTGGTGAGACGTCGGAGCAGAACACTGAAGCTTTCTTT. Translation: CASSTPGETSEQNTEAFF.

The CDR3 nucleotides are TGCGCCAGCAGCCAAGATCCAGGGGTATTGAACACTGAAGCTTTCTTT. It translates to CASSQDPGVLNTEAFF. The chain carries TRBV4-1 and TRBJ1-1; D might be TRBD1 (6 bases). The germline CDR1 and CDR2 sequences are MGHRA and YSYEKL. The CDR3 is made up of 16 amino acids. V lost 0 bases and J lost 0, with 11 bases in between.

This chain connects TRBV19 to TRBJ2-2, with a possible D match to TRBD2 (5 bases). The CDR3 has 15 amino acids. V was pared by 6 bases and J by 7 bases, with 18 bases between. Germline lookup yields CDR1 LNHDA and CDR2 SQIVND (reference sequence). CDR3 amino acids: CASRMKPGLFGELFF. CDR3 DNA: TGTGCCAGTAGGATGAAGCCAGGACTCTTCGGGGAGCTGTTTTTT.

This clone has more than one count but fewer than ten. Germline and junction disagree at one end, which may indicate a read error. The rearrangement uses TRBV11-2 and TRBJ1-2; no clear D gene. This CDR3 is built from 15 residues. Germline V gives CDR1 SGHAT, CDR2 FQNNGV. CDR3 DNA: TGTGCCAGCAGCCTAGACGGGGATCGGAGCTATGGCTACACCTTC. Its protein product is CASSLDGDRSYGYTF.

This clone was seen only once. The gene calls are TRBV7-2 and TRBJ2-7; D is possibly TRBD1 (5 bases). Germline V gene sequence: CDR1 SGHTA, CDR2 FQGNSA. Trimming took 4 bases from V and 6 from J, leaving 10 bases between them. There are 12 residues in the CDR3. In DNA form, the CDR3 reads TGTGCCAGCAGCTACCTAGGGGCCGAGCAGTACTTC. Translated: CASSYLGAEQYF.

The V and J genes are TRBV2 and TRBJ1-6, with TRBD1 as a possible D gene (5 bases). From germline, CDR1 is SNHLY and CDR2 FYNNEI. Between the trimmed V and J ends, which lost 5 bases and 8 bases, there was a span of 16 bases. This CDR3 is built from 15 residues. The CDR3 spells CASSFLRGRDSPLHF. The CDR3 bases are TGTGCCAGCAGTTTCCTAAGGGGAAGAGATTCACCCCTCCACTTT.

The chain uses TRBV15 and TRBJ1-5; D may be TRBD1 (6 bases). Trimming removed 3 bases from V and 3 bases from J, with 15 bases in between. The CDR3 loop spans 16 amino acids. In germline, CDR1 is LNHNV, CDR2 YYDKDF (reference sequence). The CDR3 protein is CATSSGVGGANQPQHF. As DNA, the CDR3 is TGTGCCACCAGCAGTGGAGTAGGGGGGGCCAATCAGCCCCAGCATTTT.

This clone was counted once. The V gene is TRBV30, the J gene TRBJ1-1, with 7 bases that match TRBD1. The V gene's germline CDR1 is GTSNPN and CDR2 SVGIG (reference sequence). This CDR3 spans 15 amino acids. V lost 3 bases and J lost 11; bases outside the gene matches: 18. CDR3 residues: CAWRKTGTAEREAFF. The DNA for the CDR3 is TGTGCCTGGAGGAAAACCGGGACAGCGGAGCGGGAGGCTTTCTTT.